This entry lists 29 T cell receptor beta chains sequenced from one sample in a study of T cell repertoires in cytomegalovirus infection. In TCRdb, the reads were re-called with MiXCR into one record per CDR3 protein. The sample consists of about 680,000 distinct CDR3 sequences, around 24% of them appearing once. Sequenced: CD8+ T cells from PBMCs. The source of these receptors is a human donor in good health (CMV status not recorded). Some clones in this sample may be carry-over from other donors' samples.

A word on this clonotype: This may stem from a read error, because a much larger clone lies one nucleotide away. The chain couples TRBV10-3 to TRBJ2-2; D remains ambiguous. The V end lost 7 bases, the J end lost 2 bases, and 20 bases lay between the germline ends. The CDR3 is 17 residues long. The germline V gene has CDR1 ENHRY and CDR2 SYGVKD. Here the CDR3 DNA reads TGTGCCATCATTGACCCCCCTCCATCACTCAACACCGGGGAGCTGTTTTTT. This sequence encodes CAIIDPPPSLNTGELFF.

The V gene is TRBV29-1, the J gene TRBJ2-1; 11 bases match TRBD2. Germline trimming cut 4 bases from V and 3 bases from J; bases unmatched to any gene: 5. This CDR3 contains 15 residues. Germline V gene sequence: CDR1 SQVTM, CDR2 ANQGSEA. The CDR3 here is CSVGPLAGGYNEQFF. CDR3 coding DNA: TGCAGCGTTGGACCCCTAGCGGGGGGCTACAATGAGCAGTTCTTC.

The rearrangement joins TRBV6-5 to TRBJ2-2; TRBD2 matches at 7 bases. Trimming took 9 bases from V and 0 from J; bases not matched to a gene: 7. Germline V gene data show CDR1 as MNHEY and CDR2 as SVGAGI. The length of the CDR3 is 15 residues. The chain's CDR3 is CASTLAGANTGELFF. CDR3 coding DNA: TGTGCCAGTACCCTCGCGGGGGCGAACACCGGGGAGCTGTTTTTT.

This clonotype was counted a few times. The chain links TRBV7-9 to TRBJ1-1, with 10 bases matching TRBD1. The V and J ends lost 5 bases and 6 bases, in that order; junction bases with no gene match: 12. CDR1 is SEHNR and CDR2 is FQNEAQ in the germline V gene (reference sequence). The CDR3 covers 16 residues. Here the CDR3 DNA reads TGTGCCAGCAGCGAGCCGGGACAGGGGAAGAGGTCTGAAGCTTTCTTT. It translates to CASSEPGQGKRSEAFF.

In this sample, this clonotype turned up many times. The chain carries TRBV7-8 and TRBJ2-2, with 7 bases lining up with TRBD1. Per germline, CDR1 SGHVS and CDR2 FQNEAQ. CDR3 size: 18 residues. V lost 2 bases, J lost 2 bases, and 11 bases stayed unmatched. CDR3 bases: TGTGCCAGCAGCTTACGTAGACAGGGCGACTTAAACACCGGGGAGCTGTTTTTT. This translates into CASSLRRQGDLNTGELFF.

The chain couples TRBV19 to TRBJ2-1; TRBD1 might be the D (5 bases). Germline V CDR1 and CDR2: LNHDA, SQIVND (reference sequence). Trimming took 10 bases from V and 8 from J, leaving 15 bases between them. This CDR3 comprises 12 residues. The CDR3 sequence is CATSPRGDEQFF. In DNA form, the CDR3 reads TGTGCCACAAGTCCAAGGGGTGATGAGCAGTTCTTC.

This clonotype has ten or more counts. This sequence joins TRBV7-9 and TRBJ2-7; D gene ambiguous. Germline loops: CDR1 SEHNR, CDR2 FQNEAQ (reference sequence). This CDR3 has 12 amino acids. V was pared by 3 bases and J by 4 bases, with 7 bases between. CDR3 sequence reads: CASSFSPYEQYF. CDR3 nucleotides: TGTGCCAGCAGCTTCTCCCCTTACGAGCAGTACTTC.

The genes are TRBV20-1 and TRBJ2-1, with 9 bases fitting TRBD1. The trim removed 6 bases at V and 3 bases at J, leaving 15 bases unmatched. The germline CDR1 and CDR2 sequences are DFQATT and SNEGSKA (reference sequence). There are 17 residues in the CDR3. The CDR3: CSAQNRAGQGGYNEQFF. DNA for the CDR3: TGCAGTGCCCAAAACCGAGCGGGACAGGGCGGCTACAATGAGCAGTTCTTC.

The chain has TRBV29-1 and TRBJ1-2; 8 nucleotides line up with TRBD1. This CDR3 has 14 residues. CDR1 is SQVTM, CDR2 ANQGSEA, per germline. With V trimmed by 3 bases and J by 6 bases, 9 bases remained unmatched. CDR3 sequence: CSVEARGPGHGYTF. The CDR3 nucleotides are TGCAGCGTTGAGGCCAGGGGGCCAGGGCATGGCTACACCTTC.

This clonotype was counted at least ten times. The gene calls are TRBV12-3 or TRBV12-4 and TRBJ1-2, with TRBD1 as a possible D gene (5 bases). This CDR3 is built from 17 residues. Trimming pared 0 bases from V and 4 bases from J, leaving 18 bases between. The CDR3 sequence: CASSLALMRGSRYGYTF. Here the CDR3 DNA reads TGTGCCAGCAGTTTAGCGCTAATGAGGGGATCGCGCTATGGCTACACCTTC.

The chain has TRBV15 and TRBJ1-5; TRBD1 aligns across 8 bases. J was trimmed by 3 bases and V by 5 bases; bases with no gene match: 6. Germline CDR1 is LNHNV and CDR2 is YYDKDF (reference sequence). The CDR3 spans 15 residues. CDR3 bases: TGTGCCACCAGCCCGGGACAGGACCTCAATCAGCCCCAGCATTTT. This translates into CATSPGQDLNQPQHF.

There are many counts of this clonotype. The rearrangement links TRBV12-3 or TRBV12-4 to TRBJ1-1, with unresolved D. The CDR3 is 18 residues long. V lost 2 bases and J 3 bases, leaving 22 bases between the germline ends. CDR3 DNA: TGTGCCAGCAGTTTAAAAACAGCCAGGCCGCCCGGGGACACTGAAGCTTTCTTT. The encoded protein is CASSLKTARPPGDTEAFF.

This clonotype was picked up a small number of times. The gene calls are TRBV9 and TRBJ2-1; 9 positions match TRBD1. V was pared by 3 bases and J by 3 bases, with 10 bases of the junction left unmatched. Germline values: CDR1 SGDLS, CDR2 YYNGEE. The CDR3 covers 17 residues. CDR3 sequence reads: CASSENSGTGYYNEQFF. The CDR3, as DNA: TGTGCCAGCAGCGAAAACTCCGGGACAGGGTACTACAATGAGCAGTTCTTC.

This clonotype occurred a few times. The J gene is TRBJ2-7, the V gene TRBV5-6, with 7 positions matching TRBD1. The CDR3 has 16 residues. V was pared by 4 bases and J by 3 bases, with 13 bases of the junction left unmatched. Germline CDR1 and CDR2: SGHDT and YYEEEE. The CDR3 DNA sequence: TGTGCCAGCAGCAGACCGAAGGACAGGAACATCTACGAGCAGTACGTC. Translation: CASSRPKDRNIYEQYV.

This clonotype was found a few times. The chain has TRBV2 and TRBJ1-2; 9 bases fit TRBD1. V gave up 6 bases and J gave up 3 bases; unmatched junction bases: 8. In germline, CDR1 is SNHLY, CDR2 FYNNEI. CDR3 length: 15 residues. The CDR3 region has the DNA TGTGCCAGCAGCCGCCGGGACAGGGACCACTATGGCTACACCTTC. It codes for CASSRRDRDHYGYTF. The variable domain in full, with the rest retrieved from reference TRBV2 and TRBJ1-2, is EPEVTQTPSHQVTQMGQEVILRCVPISNHLYFYWYRQILGQKVEFLVSFYNNEISEKSEIFDDQFSVERPDGSNFTLKIRSTKLEDSAMYFCASSRRDRDHYGYTFGSGTRLTVV.

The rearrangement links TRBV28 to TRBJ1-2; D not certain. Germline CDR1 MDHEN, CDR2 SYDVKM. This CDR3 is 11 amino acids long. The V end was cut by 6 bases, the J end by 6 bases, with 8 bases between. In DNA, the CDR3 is TGTGCCAGCAGACCGGAGGATGGCTACACCTTC. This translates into CASRPEDGYTF.

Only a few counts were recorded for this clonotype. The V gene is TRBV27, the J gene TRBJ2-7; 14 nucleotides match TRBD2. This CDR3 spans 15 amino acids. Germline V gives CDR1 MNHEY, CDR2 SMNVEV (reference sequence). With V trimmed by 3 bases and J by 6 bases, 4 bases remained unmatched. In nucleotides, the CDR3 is TGTGCCAGCAGTTTCCTCGGGACTAGCGGGGGCGAGCAGTACTTC. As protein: CASSFLGTSGGEQYF.

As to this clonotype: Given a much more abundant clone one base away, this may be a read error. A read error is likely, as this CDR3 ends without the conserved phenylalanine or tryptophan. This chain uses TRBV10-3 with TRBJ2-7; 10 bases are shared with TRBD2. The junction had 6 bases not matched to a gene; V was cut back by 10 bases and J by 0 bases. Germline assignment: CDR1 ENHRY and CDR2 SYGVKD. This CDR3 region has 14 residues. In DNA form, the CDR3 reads TGTGCCACCGGGATAGCGGGGGGCTCCTACGAGCAGTACTCC. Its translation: CATGIAGGSYEQYS.

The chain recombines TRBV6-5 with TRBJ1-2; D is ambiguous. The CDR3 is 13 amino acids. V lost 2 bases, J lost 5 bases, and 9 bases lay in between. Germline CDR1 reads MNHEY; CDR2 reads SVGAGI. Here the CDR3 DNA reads TGTGCCAGCAGTTACGGAGCAATTTATGGCTACACCTTC. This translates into CASSYGAIYGYTF.

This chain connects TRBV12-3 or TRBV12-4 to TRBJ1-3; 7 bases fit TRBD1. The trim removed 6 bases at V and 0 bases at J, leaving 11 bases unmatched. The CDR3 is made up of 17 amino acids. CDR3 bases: TGTGCCAGCAGGCTGGATCCGGGACAGCTCTCTGGAAACACCATATATTTT. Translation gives CASRLDPGQLSGNTIYF.

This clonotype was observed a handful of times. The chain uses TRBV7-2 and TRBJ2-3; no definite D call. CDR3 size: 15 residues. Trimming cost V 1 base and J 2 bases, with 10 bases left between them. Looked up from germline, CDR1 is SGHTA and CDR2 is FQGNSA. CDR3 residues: CASSLGVRHTDTQYF. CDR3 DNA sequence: TGTGCCAGCAGCTTAGGGGTGCGTCACACAGATACGCAGTATTTT.

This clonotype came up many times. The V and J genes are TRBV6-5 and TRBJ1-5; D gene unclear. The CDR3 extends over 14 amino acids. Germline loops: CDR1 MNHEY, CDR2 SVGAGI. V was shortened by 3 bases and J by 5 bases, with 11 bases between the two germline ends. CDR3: CASSYRVLDQPQHF. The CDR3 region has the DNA TGTGCCAGCAGTTATAGAGTTCTAGATCAGCCCCAGCATTTT.

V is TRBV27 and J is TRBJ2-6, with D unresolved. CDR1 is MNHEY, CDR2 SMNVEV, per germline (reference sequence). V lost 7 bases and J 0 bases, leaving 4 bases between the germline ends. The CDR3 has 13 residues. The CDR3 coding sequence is TGTGCCAGCACCGACTCTGGGGCCAACGTCCTGACTTTC. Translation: CASTDSGANVLTF.

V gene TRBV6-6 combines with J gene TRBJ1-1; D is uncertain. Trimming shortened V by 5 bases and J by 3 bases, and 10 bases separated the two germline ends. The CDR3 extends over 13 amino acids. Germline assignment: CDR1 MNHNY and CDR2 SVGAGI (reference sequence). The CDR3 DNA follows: TGTGCCAGCAGTCCCTTGACCGACACTGAAGCTTTCTTT. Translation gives CASSPLTDTEAFF.

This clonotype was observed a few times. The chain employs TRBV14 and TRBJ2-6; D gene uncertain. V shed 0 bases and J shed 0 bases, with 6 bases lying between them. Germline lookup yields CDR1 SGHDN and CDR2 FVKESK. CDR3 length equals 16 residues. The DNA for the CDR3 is TGTGCCAGCAGCCAAGATCTGGACTCTGGGGCCAACGTCCTGACTTTC. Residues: CASSQDLDSGANVLTF.

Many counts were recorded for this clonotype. The CDR3 region is CASSPDRGRYTEAFF. CDR3 sequence (DNA): TGTGCCAGCAGTCCGGACAGGGGTAGGTACACTGAAGCTTTCTTT. The gene calls are TRBV28 and TRBJ1-1; TRBD1 agrees at 9 bases. This CDR3 is 15 amino acids long. Germline V gives CDR1 MDHEN, CDR2 SYDVKM. V was pared by 5 bases and J by 3 bases, with 7 bases of the junction left unmatched.

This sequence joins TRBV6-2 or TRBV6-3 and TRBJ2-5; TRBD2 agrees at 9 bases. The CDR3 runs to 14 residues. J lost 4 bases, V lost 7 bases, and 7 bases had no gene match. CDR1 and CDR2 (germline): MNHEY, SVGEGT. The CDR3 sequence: CASTPSGGRETQYF. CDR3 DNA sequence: TGTGCCAGCACCCCGAGCGGGGGGCGAGAGACCCAGTACTTC.

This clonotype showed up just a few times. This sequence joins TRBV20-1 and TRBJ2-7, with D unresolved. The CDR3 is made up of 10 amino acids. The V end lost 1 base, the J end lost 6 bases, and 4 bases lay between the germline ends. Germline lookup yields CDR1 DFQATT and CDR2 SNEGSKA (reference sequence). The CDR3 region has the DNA TGCAGTGCTAGAGCTCGCGAGCAGTACGTC. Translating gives CSARAREQYV.

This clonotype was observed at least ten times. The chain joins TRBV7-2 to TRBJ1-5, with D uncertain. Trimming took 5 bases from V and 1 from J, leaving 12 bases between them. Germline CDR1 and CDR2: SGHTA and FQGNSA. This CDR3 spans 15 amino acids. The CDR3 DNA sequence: TGTGCCAGCAGCCCCCTTGACGGGAGCAATCAGCCCCAGCATTTT. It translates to CASSPLDGSNQPQHF.